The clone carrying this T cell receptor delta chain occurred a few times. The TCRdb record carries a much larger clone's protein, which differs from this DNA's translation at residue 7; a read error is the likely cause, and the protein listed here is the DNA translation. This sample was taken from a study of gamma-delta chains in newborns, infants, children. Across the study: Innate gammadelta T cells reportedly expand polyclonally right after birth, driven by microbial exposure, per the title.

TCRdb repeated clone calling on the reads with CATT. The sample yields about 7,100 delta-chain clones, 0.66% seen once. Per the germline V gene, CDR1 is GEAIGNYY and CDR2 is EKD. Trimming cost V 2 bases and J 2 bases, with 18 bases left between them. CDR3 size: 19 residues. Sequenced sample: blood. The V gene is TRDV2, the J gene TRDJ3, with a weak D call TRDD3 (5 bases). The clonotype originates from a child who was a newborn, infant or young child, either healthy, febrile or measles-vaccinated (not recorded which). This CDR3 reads CACDRLVVLGAWDTRQMFF. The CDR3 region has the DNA TGTGCCTGTGACAGACTGGTGGTGCTCGGCGCCTGGGACACCCGACAGATGTTTTTC.